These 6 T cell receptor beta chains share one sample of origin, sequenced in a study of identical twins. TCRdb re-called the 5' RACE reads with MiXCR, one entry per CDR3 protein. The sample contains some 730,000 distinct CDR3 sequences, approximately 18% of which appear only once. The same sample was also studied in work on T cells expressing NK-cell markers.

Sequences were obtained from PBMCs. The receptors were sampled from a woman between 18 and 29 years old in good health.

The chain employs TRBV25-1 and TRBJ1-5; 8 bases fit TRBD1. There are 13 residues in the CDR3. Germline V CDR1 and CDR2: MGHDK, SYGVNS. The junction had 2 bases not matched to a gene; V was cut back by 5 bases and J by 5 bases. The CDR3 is CASSTGGYQPQHF. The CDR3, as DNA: TGTGCCAGCAGTACAGGGGGATATCAGCCCCAGCATTTT.

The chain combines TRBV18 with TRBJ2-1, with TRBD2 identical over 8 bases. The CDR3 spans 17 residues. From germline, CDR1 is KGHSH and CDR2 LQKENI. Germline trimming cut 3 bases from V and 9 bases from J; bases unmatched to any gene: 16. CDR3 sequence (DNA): TGTGCCAGCTCACCTCCCGAAACGGCGGGGGGAAGGAGTGAGCAGTTCTTC. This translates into CASSPPETAGGRSEQFF.

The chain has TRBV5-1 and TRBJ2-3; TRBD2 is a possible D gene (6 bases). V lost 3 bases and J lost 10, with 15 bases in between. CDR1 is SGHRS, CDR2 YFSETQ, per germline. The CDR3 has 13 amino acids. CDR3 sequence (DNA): TGCGCCAGCAGCTCCGGGGGACCCGAGTCGCAGTATTTT. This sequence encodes CASSSGGPESQYF.

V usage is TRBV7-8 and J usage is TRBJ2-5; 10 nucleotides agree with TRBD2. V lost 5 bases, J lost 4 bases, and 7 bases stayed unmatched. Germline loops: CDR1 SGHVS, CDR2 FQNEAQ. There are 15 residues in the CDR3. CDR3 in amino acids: CASSATRLAGETQYF. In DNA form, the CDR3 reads TGTGCCAGCAGCGCCACCCGACTAGCGGGAGAGACCCAGTACTTC.

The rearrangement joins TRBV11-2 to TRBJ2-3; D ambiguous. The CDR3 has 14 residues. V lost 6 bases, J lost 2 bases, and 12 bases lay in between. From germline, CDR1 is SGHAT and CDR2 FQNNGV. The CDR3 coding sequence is TGTGCCAGCAGACCTCTGGACCCCACAGATACGCAGTATTTT. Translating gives CASRPLDPTDTQYF.

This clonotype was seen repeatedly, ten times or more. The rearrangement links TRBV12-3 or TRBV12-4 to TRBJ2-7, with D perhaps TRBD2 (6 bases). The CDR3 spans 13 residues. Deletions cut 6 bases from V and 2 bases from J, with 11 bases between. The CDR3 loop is CASRRGRAYEQYF. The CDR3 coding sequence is TGTGCCAGCAGGCGGGGACGAGCCTACGAGCAGTACTTC.